The 15 T cell receptor beta chains below were found in one sample sequenced in a study of blood T cell repertoires in COVID-19. Sequencing was performed with immunoSEQ multiplex PCR; in TCRdb, only in-frame clones are kept and a portion is missing. The table has 200,000 to 300,000 clones, over 70% seen once; the top ten hold approximately 9%. The sample comprised peripheral blood. These receptors were taken from a human donor in a cohort sampled during active COVID-19.

This clone was seen only a few times. The V gene is TRBV6-2 or TRBV6-3, the J gene TRBJ2-2; TRBD2 matches 11 bases. V was clipped by 6 bases and J by 3 bases; unmatched bases: 12. The CDR3 has 18 amino acids. From germline, CDR1 is MNHEY and CDR2 SVGEGT. CDR3: CASSPVIAGGRDTGELFF. CDR3 coding DNA: TGTGCCAGCAGCCCTGTTATAGCGGGAGGGCGCGACACCGGGGAGCTGTTTTTT.

The chain links TRBV15 to TRBJ2-1; D perhaps matches TRBD2 (5 bases). V was trimmed by 1 base and J by 8 bases, leaving 6 bases between them. The CDR3 runs 12 residues. The germline V gene encodes CDR1 LNHNV and CDR2 YYDKDF (reference sequence). The CDR3: CATSRGRDEQFF. The CDR3 nucleotides are TGTGCCACCAGCAGAGGGCGGGATGAGCAGTTCTTC.

The J gene is TRBJ1-1, the V gene TRBV7-2; D unclear. CDR1 SGHTA and CDR2 FQGNSA come from the germline V gene. The CDR3 contains 15 residues. V lost 3 bases to trimming and J lost 1 base, with 12 bases between them. The CDR3 loop is CASSFIRGKNTEAFF. The CDR3 DNA is TGTGCCAGCAGCTTCATACGAGGGAAGAACACTGAAGCTTTCTTT.

The chain joins TRBV9 to TRBJ2-5; D might be TRBD1 (5 bases). V was shortened by 1 base and J by 7 bases, with 14 bases between the two germline ends. CDR3 length equals 14 residues. The V gene's germline CDR1 is SGDLS and CDR2 YYNGEE. CDR3 DNA sequence: TGTGCCAGCAGCGTAAAAGGGGAATCGACGACCCAGTACTTC. This translates into CASSVKGESTTQYF.

J is TRBJ1-5 and V is TRBV6-4; D gene unclear. CDR1 and CDR2 (germline): MRHNA, SNTAGT. Deletions cut 6 bases from V and 2 bases from J, with 26 bases between. The CDR3 is 19 residues long. This CDR3 reads CASRFFAARAYLGNQPQHF. In DNA, the CDR3 is TGTGCCAGCAGGTTCTTTGCGGCCAGAGCCTACCTGGGCAATCAGCCCCAGCATTTT.

The V call is TRBV2, the J call TRBJ2-2; perhaps TRBD2 as D (6 bases). The V gene's germline CDR1 is SNHLY and CDR2 FYNNEI. This CDR3 has 13 amino acids. V lost 7 bases and J lost 4, with 10 bases in between. CDR3 nucleotide sequence: TGTGCCAGCATTGGAGGGACCACCGGGGAGCTGTTTTTT. Encoded protein: CASIGGTTGELFF.

This clone was recorded only once. V gene TRBV28 combines with J gene TRBJ1-1, with D maybe TRBD1 (6 bases). Germline lookup yields CDR1 MDHEN and CDR2 SYDVKM. The length of the CDR3 is 12 residues. Trimming pared 8 bases from V and 13 bases from J, leaving 20 bases between. CDR3 loop: CASYRSQGIIFF. The CDR3 DNA reads TGTGCCAGCTACAGGTCACAGGGTATAATTTTCTTT.

The chain couples TRBV7-8 to TRBJ2-7, with D perhaps TRBD1 (6 bases). This CDR3 has 12 amino acids. The germline CDR1 and CDR2 sequences are SGHVS and FQNEAQ. V was cut by 5 bases and J by 4 bases, with 9 bases left in between. The CDR3 protein is CASSPGEYEQYF. The CDR3 DNA sequence: TGTGCCAGCAGCCCAGGGGAGTACGAGCAGTACTTC.

The chain links TRBV7-9 to TRBJ2-7; D gene ambiguous. This CDR3 spans 11 amino acids. Germline values: CDR1 SEHNR, CDR2 FQNEAQ (reference sequence). V was clipped by 6 bases and J by 5 bases, with 8 bases between them. CDR3 region: CASSHEDEQYF. CDR3 in DNA: TGTGCCAGCAGTCATGAGGACGAGCAGTACTTC. Complete variable domain (other parts from reference TRBV7-9 and TRBJ2-7): DTGVSQNPRHKITKRGQNVTFRCDPISEHNRLYWYRQTLGQGPEFLTYFQNEAQLEKSRLLSDRFSAERPKGSFSTLEIQRTEQGDSAMYLCASSHEDEQYFGPGTRLTVT.

A note on this clone: Compared with germline, one end of the junction differs, possibly owing to a read error. The same CDR3 is also encoded by other DNA sequences in this sample. DNA for the CDR3: TGTGCCAGCAGTAGGGGGATCACTGAAGCTTTCTTC. Translation gives CASSRGITEAFF. This rearrangement joins TRBV6-5 to TRBJ1-1; TRBD1 is a possible D gene (6 bases). This CDR3 contains 12 residues. The germline V gene has CDR1 MNHEY and CDR2 SVGAGI.

This sequence joins TRBV5-1 and TRBJ2-1, with 10 bases fitting TRBD1. The CDR3 totals 16 residues. Germline CDR1 reads SGHRS; CDR2 reads YFSETQ. V lost 2 bases, J lost 4 bases, and 6 bases stayed unmatched. The chain's CDR3 is CASSFELDRGYNEQFF. CDR3 nucleotides: TGCGCCAGCAGCTTTGAATTGGACAGGGGGTACAATGAGCAGTTCTTC.

As concerns this clone: The same CDR3 is also encoded by other DNA sequences in this sample. V is TRBV7-2 and J is TRBJ1-1; weak D call: TRBD1 (6 bases). Germline CDR1 and CDR2: SGHTA and FQGNSA. This CDR3 contains 13 residues. The ends were cut back, 1 base at V and 5 bases at J, with 8 bases in the middle. This CDR3 reads CASSLGGGTEAFF. CDR3 sequence (DNA): TGTGCCAGCAGCTTAGGAGGGGGTACTGAAGCTTTCTTT.

The rearrangement uses TRBV15 and TRBJ2-5, with TRBD2 matching 10 bases. Trimming cost V 4 bases and J 4 bases; bases outside gene matches: 6. Per germline, CDR1 LNHNV and CDR2 YYDKDF (reference sequence). This CDR3 comprises 15 residues. The CDR3 is CATSTERGGGETQYF. The CDR3 nucleotides are TGTGCCACCAGCACGGAGCGGGGGGGCGGAGAGACCCAGTACTTC.

This chain connects TRBV28 to TRBJ1-5, with D possibly TRBD1 on 6 matching bases. Germline V gene sequence: CDR1 MDHEN, CDR2 SYDVKM. Trimming left V 1 base short and J 0 bases short, with 19 bases between. The CDR3 is 19 amino acids. The CDR3 spells CASSLLKSTQGYSNQPQHF. The DNA of the CDR3 is TGTGCCAGCAGTTTATTAAAATCTACACAGGGATATAGCAATCAGCCCCAGCATTTT.

This clone was observed a handful of times. The chain uses TRBV29-1 and TRBJ1-1; a weak D match, TRBD1 (5 bases). Germline CDR1 SQVTM, CDR2 ANQGSEA. The CDR3 runs 15 residues. Trimming pared 0 bases from V and 0 bases from J, leaving 11 bases between. The CDR3 DNA reads as TGCAGCGTTGAAGATCCTTGGGGCCTGAACACTGAAGCTTTCTTT. Its translation: CSVEDPWGLNTEAFF.